Listed here are 28 T cell receptor beta chains from one sample, sequenced in a study of shared clonotypes between healthy human individuals. The assay was immunoSEQ multiplex PCR, and TCRdb's table has in-frame clones only and misses some. This sample carries over a million clones, roughly 96% of them seen once, and the ten largest clones take roughly 1.2%. Sequenced sample: naive CD4+ T cells sorted from blood. The sample's subset: CD45RA+ positively selected. All receptors derive from a young man in good health.

The CDR3 sequence is CSVWRSGRGNEQFF. The CDR3 nucleotides read TGCAGCGTTTGGAGAAGCGGGAGGGGTAATGAGCAGTTCTTC. V usage is TRBV29-1 and J usage is TRBJ2-1; 10 bases fit TRBD2. This CDR3 spans 14 amino acids. Per the germline V gene, CDR1 is SQVTM and CDR2 is ANQGSEA. J lost 7 bases, V lost 5 bases, and 8 bases had no gene match.

The V call is TRBV4-3, the J call TRBJ2-1, with 8 bases matching TRBD2. V lost 4 bases and J lost 7; bases outside the gene matches: 12. CDR1 LGHNA and CDR2 YSLEER come from the germline V gene. The CDR3 runs 16 residues. The CDR3 is CASSRKTSVNLNEQFF. DNA of the CDR3: TGCGCCAGCAGCCGGAAGACTAGCGTAAACCTAAATGAGCAGTTCTTC.

The rearrangement links TRBV19 to TRBJ2-7; TRBD2 might be the D (6 bases). Trimming removed 3 bases from V and 0 bases from J, with 12 bases in between. This CDR3 region has 15 residues. Per germline, CDR1 LNHDA and CDR2 SQIVND (reference sequence). The CDR3 loop reads CASSITAGDSYEQYF. CDR3 nucleotide sequence: TGTGCCAGTAGTATTACAGCGGGCGACTCCTACGAGCAGTACTTC.

The CDR3 region has the DNA TGTGCCAGCCACGGCGGTTTCCTCTACGAGCAGTACTTC. This sequence encodes CASHGGFLYEQYF. The rearrangement uses TRBV28 and TRBJ2-7; D not certain. The CDR3 extends over 13 amino acids. Trimming pared 8 bases from V and 3 bases from J, leaving 14 bases between. Germline CDR1 MDHEN, CDR2 SYDVKM.

This clone occurred once. The gene calls are TRBV5-6 and TRBJ2-4, with D possibly called TRBD1 or TRBD2 (5 bases each). CDR1 SGHDT and CDR2 YYEEEE come from the germline V gene. Trimming removed 4 bases at V and 1 base at J, with 18 bases between. This CDR3 contains 17 residues. CDR3 loop: CASSPLPRDGAKNIQYF. In nucleotides, the CDR3 is TGTGCCAGCAGCCCCCTACCCCGGGACGGGGCCAAAAACATTCAGTACTTC.

The chain uses TRBV18 and TRBJ2-3; 7 bases are shared with TRBD2. V lost 6 bases to trimming and J lost 4 bases; unmatched junction nucleotides: 13. The germline V gene has CDR1 KGHSH and CDR2 LQKENI. The CDR3 has 16 amino acids. The CDR3 coding sequence is TGTGCCAGCTCGTCGGGACTGGGCGGGAGTCCAGATACGCAGTATTTT. Its protein is CASSSGLGGSPDTQYF.

The count of this clone is one. The chain carries TRBV18 and TRBJ2-1; possible D gene TRBD1, 6 bases. With 4 bases removed from V and 9 bases from J, the gap between germline ends came to 19 bases. The CDR3 is made up of 15 amino acids. The germline gives CDR1 KGHSH, CDR2 LQKENI. The CDR3 DNA sequence: TGTGCCAGCTCACTCACAGGGACGAATGGGGGTGAGCAGTTCTTC. Residues: CASSLTGTNGGEQFF.

This sequence joins TRBV9 and TRBJ2-5, with TRBD1 matching over 7 bases. Losses at the gene ends were 2 bases for V and 3 bases for J; bases not matched to a gene: 4. This CDR3 spans 14 amino acids. Germline V lookup: CDR1 SGDLS, CDR2 YYNGEE. DNA for the CDR3: TGTGCCAGCAGCGTCAGGACAGGAGAAGAGACCCAGTACTTC. Amino acids: CASSVRTGEETQYF.

Here the CDR3 DNA reads TGCAGCGTTGCCGCGGGACTAGCGGGCTACGAGCAGTACTTC. Amino acids: CSVAAGLAGYEQYF. The rearrangement uses TRBV29-1 and TRBJ2-7; 12 nucleotides line up with TRBD2. V shed 4 bases and J 3 bases; nucleotides not matched to a gene: 4. The CDR3 runs to 14 residues. Germline lookup yields CDR1 SQVTM and CDR2 ANQGSEA.

The chain carries TRBV2 and TRBJ1-2; no definite D call. Trimming removed 2 bases from V and 7 bases from J, with 14 bases in between. From germline, CDR1 is SNHLY and CDR2 FYNNEI. This CDR3 region has 14 residues. The CDR3 DNA sequence: TGTGCCAGCAGTGAACAGTCACAGCAGCTTGGCTACACCTTC. Its protein product is CASSEQSQQLGYTF. Full variable domain (remainder filled in from reference TRBV2 and TRBJ1-2): EPEVTQTPSHQVTQMGQEVILRCVPISNHLYFYWYRQILGQKVEFLVSFYNNEISEKSEIFDDQFSVERPDGSNFTLKIRSTKLEDSAMYFCASSEQSQQLGYTFGSGTRLTVV.

The gene calls are TRBV30 and TRBJ2-7; 11 nucleotides line up with TRBD2. There are 14 residues in the CDR3. The V gene end was trimmed by 3 bases and the J gene end by 2 bases; junction bases not matched to a gene: 3. CDR1 GTSNPN and CDR2 SVGIG come from the germline V gene (reference sequence). The CDR3 spells CAWRGLAATYEQYF. DNA for the CDR3: TGTGCCTGGAGGGGACTAGCGGCTACCTACGAGCAGTACTTC.

The chain recombines TRBV11-1 with TRBJ2-1, with D possibly matching TRBD1 (5 bases). Germline V gives CDR1 SGHAT, CDR2 FQDESV (reference sequence). The CDR3 has 14 amino acids. V gave up 5 bases and J gave up 2 bases, with 10 bases separating them. The CDR3 nucleotides are TGTGCCAGCAGCAACAGGTACCCCTACAATGAGCAGTTCTTC. Protein product: CASSNRYPYNEQFF.

The chain recombines TRBV6-6 with TRBJ2-7, with D perhaps TRBD1 (6 bases). Germline CDR1 is MNHNY and CDR2 is SVGAGI (reference sequence). Trimming removed 4 bases from V and 2 bases from J, with 15 bases in between. The CDR3 length is 15 residues. CDR3 DNA: TGTGCCAGCAGTTCGTCCGGGACAATAACCTACGAGCAGTACTTC. Protein: CASSSSGTITYEQYF.

The rearrangement links TRBV30 to TRBJ2-7, with D hard to call. Trimming removed 0 bases at V and 1 base at J, with 13 bases between. This CDR3 spans 15 amino acids. The germline CDR1 and CDR2 sequences are GTSNPN and SVGIG (reference sequence). The CDR3 sequence is CAWSVAATPSYEQYF. The DNA of the CDR3 is TGTGCCTGGAGTGTCGCAGCGACCCCATCCTACGAGCAGTACTTC.

The V call is TRBV9, the J call TRBJ2-7, with D tentatively TRBD1 (6 bases). Germline values: CDR1 SGDLS, CDR2 YYNGEE. V was trimmed by 1 base and J by 7 bases, leaving 12 bases between them. The CDR3 spans 13 residues. The CDR3 nucleotides read TGTGCCAGCAGCGTACGGGGACATGGGGAGCAGTACTTC. Translated, it gives CASSVRGHGEQYF.

This clone came up once. The chain has TRBV2 and TRBJ2-4; 9 nucleotides match TRBD2. The V gene's germline CDR1 is SNHLY and CDR2 FYNNEI. Losses at the gene ends were 4 bases for V and 0 bases for J; bases not matched to a gene: 7. The CDR3 runs 17 residues. CDR3 sequence (DNA): TGTGCCAGCAGTGCTAGCGGGACCCTCCTAGCCAAAAACATTCAGTACTTC. It codes for CASSASGTLLAKNIQYF.

The chain carries TRBV2 and TRBJ2-7, with D perhaps matching TRBD2 (5 bases). There are 11 residues in the CDR3. V lost 6 bases to trimming and J lost 2 bases, with 5 bases between them. From germline, CDR1 is SNHLY and CDR2 FYNNEI. This CDR3 is CASSGTYEQYF. CDR3 coding DNA: TGTGCCAGCAGCGGGACCTACGAGCAGTACTTC.

This sequence joins TRBV19 and TRBJ1-3; D gene uncertain. This CDR3 comprises 14 residues. CDR1 is LNHDA and CDR2 is SQIVND in the germline V gene (reference sequence). V gave up 5 bases and J gave up 0 bases, with 8 bases separating them. DNA for the CDR3: TGTGCCAGTAGTCGTGCGAGCTCTGGAAACACCATATATTTT. This sequence encodes CASSRASSGNTIYF.

The chain employs TRBV1 and TRBJ2-7; TRBD1 is the table's D call, not checked against the DNA. TRBV1 is given as a pseudogene. The CDR3 runs to 16 residues. In DNA, the CDR3 is TGCACCAGCAGCCAAGACCACCGGGACAGGGGCTACGAGCAGTACTTC. It specifies CTSSQDHRDRGYEQYF.

The V and J genes are TRBV28 and TRBJ2-1; no clear D. This CDR3 comprises 12 residues. Trimming stripped 3 bases from V and 12 bases from J, with 12 bases between. Germline V lookup: CDR1 MDHEN, CDR2 SYDVKM. Here the CDR3 DNA reads TGTGCCAGCAGTTTTAGGCGCCAAGGGCAGTTCTTC. Translating gives CASSFRRQGQFF.

The chain links TRBV5-1 to TRBJ1-1; D call uncertain. Germline V gene data show CDR1 as SGHRS and CDR2 as YFSETQ. The CDR3 covers 14 residues. The V gene lost 4 bases and the J gene lost 1 base, with 11 bases spanning the gap. The DNA of the CDR3 is TGCGCCAGCAGCGGGAGCAGGCGGAACACTGAAGCTTTCTTT. It translates to CASSGSRRNTEAFF.

The chain is built from TRBV27 and TRBJ2-2; 8 nucleotides match TRBD1. V lost 5 bases and J lost 1; bases outside the gene matches: 3. Germline V gives CDR1 MNHEY, CDR2 SMNVEV (reference sequence). The CDR3 is 15 residues long. The CDR3 DNA follows: TGTGCCAGCAGTAAAACAGGGGGGAACACCGGGGAGCTGTTTTTT. It is translated as CASSKTGGNTGELFF.

The chain employs TRBV14 and TRBJ2-2, with D possibly being TRBD1 (6 bases). Germline V CDR1 and CDR2: SGHDN, FVKESK. The length of the CDR3 is 16 residues. Trimming shortened V by 1 base and J by 1 base, and 10 bases separated the two germline ends. DNA of the CDR3: TGTGCCAGCAGCCAAGCGGGCAGGGGGAACACCGGGGAGCTGTTTTTT. It yields the protein CASSQAGRGNTGELFF. Variable domain in full (rest from reference TRBV14 and TRBJ2-2): EAGVTQFPSHSVIEKGQTVTLRCDPISGHDNLYWYRRVMGKEIKFLLHFVKESKQDESGMPNNRFLAERTGGTYSTLKVQPAELEDSGVYFCASSQAGRGNTGELFFGEGSRLTVL.

The genes are TRBV9 and TRBJ2-5; 8 positions match TRBD2. This CDR3 is 16 amino acids long. The germline CDR1 and CDR2 sequences are SGDLS and YYNGEE. V lost 0 bases and J lost 2; bases outside the gene matches: 6. CDR3 bases: TGTGCCAGCAGCGTAGGGGTTAGCGGGGTACAAGAGACCCAGTACTTC. It codes for CASSVGVSGVQETQYF.

The sample holds a few counts of this clone. This rearrangement joins TRBV28 to TRBJ2-1, with unresolved D. CDR3 length: 15 residues. Deletions cut 2 bases from V and 2 bases from J, with 10 bases between. Germline CDR1 is MDHEN and CDR2 is SYDVKM. CDR3 DNA sequence: TGTGCCAGCAGTTTAGTACCAGCCACCTACAATGAGCAGTTCTTC. Translating it yields CASSLVPATYNEQFF. Full variable domain (remainder filled in from reference TRBV28 and TRBJ2-1): DVKVTQSSRYLVKRTGEKVFLECVQDMDHENMFWYRQDPGLGLRLIYFSYDVKMKEKGDIPEGYSVSREKKERFSLILESASTNQTSMYLCASSLVPATYNEQFFGPGTRLTVL.

The genes are TRBV7-2 and TRBJ2-4; 10 bases agree with TRBD2. V shed 3 bases, J shed 1 base, and the junction held 6 bases outside the gene matches. The length of the CDR3 is 17 residues. Germline CDR1 and CDR2: SGHTA and FQGNSA. CDR3 sequence (DNA): TGTGCCAGCAGCTTTGCTAGCGGGAGTTGGGCCAAAAACATTCAGTACTTC. Residues: CASSFASGSWAKNIQYF.

The chain recombines TRBV27 with TRBJ2-2; D is unresolved. The CDR3 loop spans 15 amino acids. Trimming removed 1 base at V and 6 bases at J, with 12 bases between. Germline CDR1 is MNHEY and CDR2 is SMNVEV (reference sequence). CDR3 protein: CASSLFGTLAGELFF. The CDR3 DNA sequence: TGTGCCAGCAGTTTATTTGGCACCCTGGCCGGGGAGCTGTTTTTT.

The chain is built from TRBV7-3 and TRBJ2-5, with TRBD1 matching 9 bases. The CDR3 totals 14 residues. V trimming: 6 bases; J trimming: 2 bases; junction bases outside the gene matches: 4. Germline values: CDR1 SGHTA, CDR2 FQGTGA. The CDR3 loop reads CASSVTGGQETQYF. CDR3 bases: TGTGCCAGCAGTGTGACAGGGGGGCAAGAGACCCAGTACTTC.